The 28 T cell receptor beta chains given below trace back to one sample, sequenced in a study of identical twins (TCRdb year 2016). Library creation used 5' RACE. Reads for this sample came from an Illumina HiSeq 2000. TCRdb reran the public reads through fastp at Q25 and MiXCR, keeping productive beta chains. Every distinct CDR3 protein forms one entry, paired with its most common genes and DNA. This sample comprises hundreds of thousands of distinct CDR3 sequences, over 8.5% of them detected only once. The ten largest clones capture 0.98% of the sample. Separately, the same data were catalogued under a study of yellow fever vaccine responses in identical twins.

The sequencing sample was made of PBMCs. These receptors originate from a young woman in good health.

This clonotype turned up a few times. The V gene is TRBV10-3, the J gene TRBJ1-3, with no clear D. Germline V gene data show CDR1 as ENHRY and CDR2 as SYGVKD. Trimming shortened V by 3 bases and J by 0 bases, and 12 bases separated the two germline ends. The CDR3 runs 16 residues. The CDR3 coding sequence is TGTGCCATCAGTGACTCACGGGAATACTCTGGAAACACCATATATTTT. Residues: CAISDSREYSGNTIYF.

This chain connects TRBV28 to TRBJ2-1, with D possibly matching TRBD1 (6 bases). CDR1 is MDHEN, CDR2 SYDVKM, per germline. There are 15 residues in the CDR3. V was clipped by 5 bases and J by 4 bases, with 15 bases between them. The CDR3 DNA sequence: TGTGCCAGCAGTCAACAGGGCGGAGTATACAATGAGCAGTTCTTC. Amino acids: CASSQQGGVYNEQFF.

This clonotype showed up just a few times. This CDR3 reads CSARLKGGYTF. In nucleotides, the CDR3 is TGCAGTGCTAGACTGAAGGGGGGCTACACCTTC. The chain employs TRBV20-1 and TRBJ1-2; possible D gene TRBD1, 5 bases. Trimming pared 2 bases from V and 8 bases from J, leaving 9 bases between. Germline CDR1 reads DFQATT; CDR2 reads SNEGSKA (reference sequence). The CDR3 has 11 residues.

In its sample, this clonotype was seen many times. In DNA, the CDR3 is TGTGCCAGCAGCCAAGAGGCCCTGAACTATGGCTACACCTTC. Translating it yields CASSQEALNYGYTF. The chain uses TRBV3-1 and TRBJ1-2; D is uncertain. V lost 0 bases, J lost 2 bases, and 7 bases lay in between. CDR1 is LGHDT, CDR2 YNNKEL, per germline (reference sequence). This CDR3 is 14 amino acids long.

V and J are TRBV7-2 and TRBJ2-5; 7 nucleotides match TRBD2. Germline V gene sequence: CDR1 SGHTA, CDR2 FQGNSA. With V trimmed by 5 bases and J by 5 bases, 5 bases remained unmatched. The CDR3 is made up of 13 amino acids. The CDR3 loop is CASSPVGGETQYF. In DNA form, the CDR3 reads TGTGCCAGCAGCCCTGTGGGGGGGGAGACCCAGTACTTC.

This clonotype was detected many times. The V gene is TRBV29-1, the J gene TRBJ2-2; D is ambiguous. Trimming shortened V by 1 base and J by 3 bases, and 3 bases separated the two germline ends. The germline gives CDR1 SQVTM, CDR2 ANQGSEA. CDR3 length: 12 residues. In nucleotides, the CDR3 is TGCAGCGTTGAAGCAGACACCGGGGAGCTGTTTTTT. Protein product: CSVEADTGELFF.

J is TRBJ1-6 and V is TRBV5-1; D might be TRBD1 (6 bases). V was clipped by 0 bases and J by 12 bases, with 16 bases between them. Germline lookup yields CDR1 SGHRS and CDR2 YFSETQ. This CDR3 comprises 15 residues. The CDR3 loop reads CASSLGPGEGGPLHF. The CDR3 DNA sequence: TGCGCCAGCAGCTTGGGGCCAGGGGAAGGTGGACCCCTCCACTTT.

CDR3 protein: CASSPSEQGAKTFF. The CDR3 DNA sequence: TGTGCCAGCAGCCCCTCCGAGCAGGGGGCAAAGACTTTCTTT. This sequence joins TRBV7-9 and TRBJ1-1; 8 positions match TRBD1. CDR3 length equals 14 residues. The V gene end was trimmed by 5 bases and the J gene end by 12 bases; junction bases not matched to a gene: 14. Germline V gives CDR1 SEHNR, CDR2 FQNEAQ (reference sequence). Full variable domain (remainder filled in from reference TRBV7-9 and TRBJ1-1): DTGVSQNPRHKITKRGQNVTFRCDPISEHNRLYWYRQTLGQGPEFLTYFQNEAQLEKSRLLSDRFSAERPKGSFSTLEIQRTEQGDSAMYLCASSPSEQGAKTFFGQGTRLTVV.

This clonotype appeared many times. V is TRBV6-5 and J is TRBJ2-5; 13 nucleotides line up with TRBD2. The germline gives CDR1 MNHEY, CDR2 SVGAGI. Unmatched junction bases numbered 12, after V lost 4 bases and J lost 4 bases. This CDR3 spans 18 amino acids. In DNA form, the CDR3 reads TGTGCCAGCAGTTCAGGAACTAGCGGGAGGGCCTTGCTAGAGACCCAGTACTTC. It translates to CASSSGTSGRALLETQYF.

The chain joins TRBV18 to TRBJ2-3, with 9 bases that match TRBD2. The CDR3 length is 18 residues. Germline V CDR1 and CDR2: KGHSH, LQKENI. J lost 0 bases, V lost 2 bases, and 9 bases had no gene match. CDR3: CASSPLVIAGVSTDTQYF. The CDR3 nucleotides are TGTGCCAGCTCACCATTAGTGATAGCGGGGGTGAGCACAGATACGCAGTATTTT.

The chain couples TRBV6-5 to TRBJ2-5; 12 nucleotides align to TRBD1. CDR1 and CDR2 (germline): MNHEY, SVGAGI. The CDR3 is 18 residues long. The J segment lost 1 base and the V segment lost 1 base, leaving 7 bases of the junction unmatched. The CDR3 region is CASSYWDRGRDGQETQYF. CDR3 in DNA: TGTGCCAGCAGTTACTGGGACAGGGGGCGCGATGGCCAAGAGACCCAGTACTTC.

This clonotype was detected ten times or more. CDR3 sequence: CASSQEFGNQPQHF. The CDR3 DNA sequence: TGCGCCAGCAGCCAAGAATTCGGTAATCAGCCCCAGCATTTT. The chain recombines TRBV4-3 with TRBJ1-5; D not resolved. CDR3 length: 14 amino acids. The V gene lost 0 bases and the J gene lost 4 bases, with 7 bases spanning the gap. CDR1 LGHNA and CDR2 YSLEER come from the germline V gene.

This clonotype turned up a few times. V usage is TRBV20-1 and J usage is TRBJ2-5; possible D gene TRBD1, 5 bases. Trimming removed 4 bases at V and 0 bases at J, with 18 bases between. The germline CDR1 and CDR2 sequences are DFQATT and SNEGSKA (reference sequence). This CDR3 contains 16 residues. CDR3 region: CSAKRWGGLYQETQYF. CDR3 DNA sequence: TGCAGTGCTAAAAGGTGGGGCGGATTGTACCAAGAGACCCAGTACTTC.

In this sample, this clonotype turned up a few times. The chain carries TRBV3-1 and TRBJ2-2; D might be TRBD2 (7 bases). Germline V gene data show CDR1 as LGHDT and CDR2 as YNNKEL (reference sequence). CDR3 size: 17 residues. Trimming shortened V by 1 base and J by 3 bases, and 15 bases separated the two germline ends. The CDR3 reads CASSQVRGRIYTGELFF. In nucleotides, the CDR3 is TGTGCCAGCAGCCAAGTGCGGGGGCGGATATACACCGGGGAGCTGTTTTTT.

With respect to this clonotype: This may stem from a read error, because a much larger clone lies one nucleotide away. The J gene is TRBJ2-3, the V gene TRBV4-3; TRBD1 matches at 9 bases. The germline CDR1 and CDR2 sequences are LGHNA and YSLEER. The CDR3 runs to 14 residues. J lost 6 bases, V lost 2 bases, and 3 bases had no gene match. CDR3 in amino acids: CASSQRTGVDTQYF. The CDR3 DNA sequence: TGCGCCAGCAGCCAACGGACAGGGGTGGATACGCAGTATTTT.

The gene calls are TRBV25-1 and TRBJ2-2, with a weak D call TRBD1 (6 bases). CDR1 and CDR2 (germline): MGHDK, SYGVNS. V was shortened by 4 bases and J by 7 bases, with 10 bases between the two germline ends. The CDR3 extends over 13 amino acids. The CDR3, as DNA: TGTGCCAGCAGTGGGACAGTTGTCGGGGAGCTGTTTTTT. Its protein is CASSGTVVGELFF.

The CDR3 reads CSGFPGAGGQPQHF. The CDR3 DNA is TGCAGTGGGTTCCCCGGGGCCGGCGGTCAGCCCCAGCATTTT. The chain is built from TRBV20-1 and TRBJ1-5, with D perhaps matching TRBD1 (5 bases). The germline V gene encodes CDR1 DFQATT and CDR2 SNEGSKA (reference sequence). V lost 7 bases to trimming and J lost 6 bases, with 19 bases between them. The CDR3 runs 14 residues.

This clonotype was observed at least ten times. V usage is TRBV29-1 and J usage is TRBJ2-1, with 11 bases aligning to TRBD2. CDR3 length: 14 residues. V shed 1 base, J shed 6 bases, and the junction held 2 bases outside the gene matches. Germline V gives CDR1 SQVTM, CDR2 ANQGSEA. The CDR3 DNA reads TGCAGCGTTGAAGTTAGCGGGAGGGCCAATGAGCAGTTCTTC. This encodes CSVEVSGRANEQFF.

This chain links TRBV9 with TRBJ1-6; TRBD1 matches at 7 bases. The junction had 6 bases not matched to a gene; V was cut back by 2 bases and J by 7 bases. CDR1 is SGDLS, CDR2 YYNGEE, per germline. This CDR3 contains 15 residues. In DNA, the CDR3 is TGTGCCAGCAGCGTTCGGACAGGATCAAATTCACCCCTCCACTTT. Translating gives CASSVRTGSNSPLHF.

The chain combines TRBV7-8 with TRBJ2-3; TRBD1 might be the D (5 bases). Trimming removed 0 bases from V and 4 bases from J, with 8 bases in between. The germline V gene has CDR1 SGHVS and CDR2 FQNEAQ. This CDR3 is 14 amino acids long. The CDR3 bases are TGTGCCAGCAGCTTAGCCAGGGTGGCAGATACGCAGTATTTT. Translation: CASSLARVADTQYF.

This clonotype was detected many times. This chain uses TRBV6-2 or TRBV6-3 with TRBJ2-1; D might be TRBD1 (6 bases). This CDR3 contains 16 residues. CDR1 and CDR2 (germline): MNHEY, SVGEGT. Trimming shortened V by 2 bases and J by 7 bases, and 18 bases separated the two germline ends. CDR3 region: CASSYPQGMGANEQFF. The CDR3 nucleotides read TGTGCCAGCAGTTACCCGCAGGGGATGGGGGCGAATGAGCAGTTCTTC.

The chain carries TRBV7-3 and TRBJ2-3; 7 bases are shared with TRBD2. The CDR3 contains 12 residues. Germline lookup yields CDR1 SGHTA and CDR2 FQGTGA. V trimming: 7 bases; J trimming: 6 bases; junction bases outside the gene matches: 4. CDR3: CASTGGMDTQYF. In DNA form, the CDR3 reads TGTGCCAGCACCGGGGGGATGGATACGCAGTATTTT.

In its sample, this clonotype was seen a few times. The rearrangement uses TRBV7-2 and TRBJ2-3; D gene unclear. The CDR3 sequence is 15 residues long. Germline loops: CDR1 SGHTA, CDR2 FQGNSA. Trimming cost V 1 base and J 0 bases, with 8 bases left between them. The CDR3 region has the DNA TGTGCCAGCAGCTTAGAGCCAGCTAGCACAGATACGCAGTATTTT. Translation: CASSLEPASTDTQYF.

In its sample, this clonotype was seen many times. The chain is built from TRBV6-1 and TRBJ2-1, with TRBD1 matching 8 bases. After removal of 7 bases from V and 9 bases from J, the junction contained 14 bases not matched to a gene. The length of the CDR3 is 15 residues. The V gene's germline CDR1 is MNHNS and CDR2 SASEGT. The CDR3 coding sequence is TGTGCCAGCACCCGTCCCGGGACAGGACTGGGTGAGCAGTTCTTC. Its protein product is CASTRPGTGLGEQFF.

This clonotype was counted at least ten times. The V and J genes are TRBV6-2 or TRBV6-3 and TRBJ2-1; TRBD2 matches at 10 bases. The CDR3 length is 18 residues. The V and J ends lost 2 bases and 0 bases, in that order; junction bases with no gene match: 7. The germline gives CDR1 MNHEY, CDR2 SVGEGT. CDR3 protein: CASSYILAGRSSYNEQFF. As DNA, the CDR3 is TGTGCCAGCAGTTACATACTAGCGGGGAGGAGCTCCTACAATGAGCAGTTCTTC.

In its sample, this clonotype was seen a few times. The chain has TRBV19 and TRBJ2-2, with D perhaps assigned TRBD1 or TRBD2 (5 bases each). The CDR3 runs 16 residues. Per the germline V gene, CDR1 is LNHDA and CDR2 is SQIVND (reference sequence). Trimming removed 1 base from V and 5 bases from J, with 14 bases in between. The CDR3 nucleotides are TGTGCCAGTAGTATAGGGGGGACGGCGGTTACCGGGGAGCTGTTTTTT. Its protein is CASSIGGTAVTGELFF.

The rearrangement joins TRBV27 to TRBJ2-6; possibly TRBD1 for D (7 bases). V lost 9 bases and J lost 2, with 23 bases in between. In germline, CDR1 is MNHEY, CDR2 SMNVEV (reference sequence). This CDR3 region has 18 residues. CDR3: CASSVWGTGEAGANVLTF. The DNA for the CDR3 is TGTGCCAGTTCCGTTTGGGGAACAGGGGAGGCTGGGGCCAACGTCCTGACTTTC.

The CDR3 loop reads CASSSMTGFEQYF. In DNA form, the CDR3 reads TGTGCCAGCAGCTCGATGACAGGGTTCGAGCAGTACTTC. The V and J genes are TRBV7-2 and TRBJ2-7; 7 positions match TRBD1. After removal of 4 bases from V and 6 bases from J, the junction contained 6 bases not matched to a gene. Germline V gene lookup returns CDR1 SGHTA and CDR2 FQGNSA. This CDR3 has 13 amino acids.